The present T cell receptor beta chain was sequenced within a study of beta chain features in type 1 diabetes. Expressed TCRB transcripts were sequenced, since all the RNA that had been isolated was reverse transcribed. TCRdb's copy holds only in-frame clones and misses some; the assay was immunoSEQ multiplex PCR. In the table there are some 250,000 clones, approximately 11% of which are singletons. Study-wide results and limits: There was a moderate but significant shortening of TCRB CDR3s in all four CD4+ subsets of Type 1 diabetes patients.

In germline, CDR1 is ENHRY, CDR2 SYGVKD. The ends were cut back, 5 bases at V and 3 bases at J, with 10 bases in the middle. CDR3 length: 13 amino acids. On this clone: Its specificity is unknown.

This TCR was recovered from a man aged 30-40 years with type 1 diabetes. The V gene is TRBV10-3, the J gene TRBJ1-2, with a weak D call TRBD1 (5 bases). The sequencing input was naive CD4+ T cells from blood. The CDR3 DNA is TGTGCCATCAGTAGGGGCGACGACTATGGCTACACCTTC. Translating it yields CAISRGDDYGYTF.